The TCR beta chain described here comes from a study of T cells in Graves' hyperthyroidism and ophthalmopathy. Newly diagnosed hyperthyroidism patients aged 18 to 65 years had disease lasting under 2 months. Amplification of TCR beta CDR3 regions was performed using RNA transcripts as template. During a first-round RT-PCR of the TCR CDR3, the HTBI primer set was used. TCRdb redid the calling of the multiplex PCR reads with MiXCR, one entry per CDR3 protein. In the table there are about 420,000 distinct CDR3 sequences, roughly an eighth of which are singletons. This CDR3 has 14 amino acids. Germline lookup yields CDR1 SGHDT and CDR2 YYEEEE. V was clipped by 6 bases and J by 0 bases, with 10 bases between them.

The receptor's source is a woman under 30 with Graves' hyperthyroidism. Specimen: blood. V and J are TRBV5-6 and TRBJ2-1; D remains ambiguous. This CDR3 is CASTRTDSYNEQFF. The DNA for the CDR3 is TGTGCCAGCACCCGTACGGACTCCTACAATGAGCAGTTCTTC.